One T cell receptor (beta chain) is described in this entry. Its antigen is still unknown. TCRdb reprocessed the 5' RACE reads via MiXCR and lists one record per CDR3 protein. The sample yields about 220,000 distinct CDR3 sequences, approximately 9% seen once. The data were taken from a study of identical twins. V was clipped by 7 bases and J by 1 base, with 13 bases between them. The CDR3 has 13 residues. The V gene's germline CDR1 is SQVTM and CDR2 ANQGSEA. Study-wide points: Sharing of beta out-of-frame sequences by twins showed a weaker excess.

This TCR was recovered from a woman aged 18-29 years in good health. The material sequenced was memory (CD45RO+) T cells sorted from blood. The rearrangement links TRBV29-1 to TRBJ2-5; D tentatively fits TRBD1 or TRBD2 (5 bases each). The CDR3 sequence is CSGGRDPQETQYF. The CDR3 DNA is TGCAGCGGGGGACGGGATCCCCAAGAGACCCAGTACTTC. Full variable domain (remainder filled in from reference TRBV29-1 and TRBJ2-5): SAVISQKPSRDICQRGTSLTIQCQVDSQVTMMFWYRQQPGQSLTLIATANQGSEATYESGFVIDKFPISRPNLTFSTLTVSNMSPEDSSIYLCSGGRDPQETQYFGPGTRLLVL.